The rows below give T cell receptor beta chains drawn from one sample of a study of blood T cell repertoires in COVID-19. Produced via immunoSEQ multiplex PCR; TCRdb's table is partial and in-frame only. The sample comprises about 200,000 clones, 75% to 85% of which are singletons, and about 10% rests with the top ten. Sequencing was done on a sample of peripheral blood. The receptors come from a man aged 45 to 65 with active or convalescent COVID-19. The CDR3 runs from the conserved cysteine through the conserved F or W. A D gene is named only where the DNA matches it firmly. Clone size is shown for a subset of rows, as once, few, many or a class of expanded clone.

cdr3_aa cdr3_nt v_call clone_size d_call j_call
CASRTGLLSTDTQYF TGTGCCAGCAGAACCGGACTATTAAGCACAGATACGCAGTATTTT TRBV27 . . TRBJ2-3
CASSLSVVGELFF TGTGCCAGCAGTCTCTCGGTAGTCGGGGAGCTGTTTTTT TRBV12-3/TRBV12-4 . . TRBJ2-2
CASSRWDNSDYGYTF TGTGCCAGCAGCCGTTGGGACAATTCTGATTATGGCTACACCTTC TRBV3-1/TRBV3-2 . . TRBJ1-2
CASSLAATGEVEQYF TGTGCCAGCAGCTTAGCGGCGACAGGGGAAGTAGAGCAGTACTTC TRBV7-2 . TRBD1 TRBJ2-7
CASSPPGRNTIYF TGTGCCAGCTCACCACCGGGGCGAAACACCATATATTTT TRBV18 . . TRBJ1-3
CASSPAGPSYGYTF TGTGCCAGCAGCCCGGCGGGGCCTTCTTATGGCTACACCTTC TRBV7-9 . . TRBJ1-2
CASSLPRGTQYF TGTGCCAGCAGTTTACCCCGGGGGACCCAGTACTTC TRBV28 . . TRBJ2-5
CASSIMGQGKGNQPQHF TGTGCCAGTAGTATAATGGGCCAGGGGAAAGGCAATCAGCCCCAGCATTTT TRBV19 . . TRBJ1-5
CAISDTVEPSTDTQYF TGTGCCATCAGTGACACCGTAGAACCTAGCACAGATACGCAGTATTTT TRBV10-3 . . TRBJ2-3
CASSPGGSGAYNEQFF TGTGCCAGCAGCCCCGGAGGGAGCGGGGCCTACAATGAGCAGTTCTTC TRBV7-3 once TRBD2 TRBJ2-1
CASSYSPGQETQYF TGTGCCAGCAGTTACTCCCCAGGCCAAGAGACCCAGTACTTC TRBV6-5 . . TRBJ2-5
CASSQVRNEQFF TGCGCCAGCAGCCAAGTGCGCAATGAGCAGTTCTTC TRBV4-1 . . TRBJ2-1
CAISDSGAGYGYTF TGTGCCATCAGTGACAGTGGGGCCGGCTATGGCTACACCTTC TRBV10-3 few . TRBJ1-2
CASSFPGSYSYEQYF TGTGCCAGCAGTTTTCCGGGGTCCTACTCCTACGAGCAGTACTTC TRBV28 . . TRBJ2-7
CASSGGQGRNYGYTF TGTGCCAGCAGTGGGGGACAGGGTAGGAACTATGGCTACACCTTC TRBV11-2 once TRBD1 TRBJ1-2
CASSRLGGGASYNEQFF TGTGCCAGCAGCAGGCTGGGCGGGGGGGCCTCCTACAATGAGCAGTTCTTC TRBV5-6 once TRBD2 TRBJ2-1
CASSPGGGLRYNEQFF TGTGCCAGCTCACCAGGCGGGGGGCTGAGGTACAATGAGCAGTTCTTC TRBV18 . TRBD2 TRBJ2-1
CASSSLTSGSTDTQYF TGTGCCAGCAGCTCCCTTACTAGCGGTAGCACAGATACGCAGTATTTT TRBV5-6 . TRBD2 TRBJ2-3
CASSIAGGLAYPDSNQPQHF TGTGCCAGTAGTATAGCAGGTGGACTCGCTTACCCTGATAGCAATCAGCCCCAGCATTTT TRBV19 few . TRBJ1-5
CASGTGGNSPLHF TGCGCCAGCGGGACAGGGGGCAATTCACCCCTCCACTTT TRBV5-1 . TRBD1 TRBJ1-6
CASSLQSRGQGYTF TGTGCCAGCAGCTTGCAGTCCAGGGGGCAGGGCTACACCTTC TRBV5-4 . TRBD1 TRBJ1-2
CASSSLTLQGANEQFF TGTGCCAGCAGCTCACTCACCCTACAGGGGGCAAATGAGCAGTTCTTC TRBV6-2/TRBV6-3 . TRBD1 TRBJ2-1
CASSSRGYTEAFF TGTGCCAGCAGCTCCCGGGGATACACTGAAGCTTTCTTT TRBV7-6 . . TRBJ1-1
CASSPWLGAAEAFF TGTGCCAGCAGCCCCTGGCTGGGGGCGGCTGAAGCTTTCTTT TRBV5-4 . . TRBJ1-1
CASSDRDGRGKKQYF TGTGCCAGCAGCGACAGGGACGGGAGGGGGAAAAAGCAGTACTTC TRBV6-9 . . TRBJ2-7
CASSEGQTNTGELFF TGTGCCAGCAGTGAAGGTCAGACGAACACCGGGGAGCTGTTTTTT TRBV6-1 . . TRBJ2-2
CASSTDYTRDRSGYTF TGTGCCAGTAGTACAGATTATACCCGGGACAGGTCGGGCTACACCTTC TRBV19 . TRBD1 TRBJ1-2
CASSQLGLVRQYF TGTGCCAGCAGCCAACTCGGACTAGTAAGGCAGTACTTC TRBV14 . TRBD2 TRBJ2-7
CATSVGSGGEKLFF TGTGCCACCAGTGTAGGATCAGGAGGTGAAAAACTGTTTTTT TRBV24-1 . . TRBJ1-4
CASSVDRSSGNTIYF TGCGCCAGCAGCGTAGACAGATCCTCTGGAAACACCATATATTTT TRBV4-3 . . TRBJ1-3
CSGGGGNYGYTF TGCAGCGGAGGAGGAGGGAACTATGGCTACACCTTC TRBV29-1 . . TRBJ1-2
CSVAHDRGAYEQYF TGCAGCGTCGCTCATGACAGGGGAGCCTACGAGCAGTACTTC TRBV29-1 . TRBD1 TRBJ2-7
CASSLMSQGSPLHF TGTGCCAGCAGCTTAATGAGTCAGGGTTCACCCCTCCACTTT TRBV7-2 . . TRBJ1-6
CASSLPGSSYGYTF TGCGCCAGCAGCTTGCCAGGTTCAAGCTATGGCTACACCTTC TRBV5-1 . . TRBJ1-2
CASGPVYNSPLHF TGTGCCAGCGGTCCGGTCTATAATTCACCCCTCCACTTT TRBV6-5 . . TRBJ1-6
CASSSSGGLYQPQHF TGTGCCAGCAGCTCCTCCGGTGGTCTCTATCAGCCCCAGCATTTT TRBV5-5 . . TRBJ1-5
CASSTPGGGNQPQHF TGTGCCAGCAGCACCCCGGGGGGGGGCAATCAGCCCCAGCATTTT TRBV25-1 . . TRBJ1-5
CASSLYRSMNTEAFF TGTGCCAGCAGTTTATATCGGTCAATGAACACTGAAGCTTTCTTT TRBV28 . . TRBJ1-1
CASAPGLAGYDEQFF TGTGCCAGCGCACCGGGACTAGCGGGCTACGATGAGCAGTTCTTC TRBV27 . TRBD2 TRBJ2-1
CASMGKLAGPAPDTQYF TGTGCCAGCATGGGAAAGCTAGCGGGCCCGGCCCCAGATACGCAGTATTTT TRBV28 . TRBD2 TRBJ2-3
CASSLGGTRRREQFF TGTGCCAGCAGCCTAGGTGGGACTAGGAGGCGTGAGCAGTTCTTC TRBV7-2 . TRBD2 TRBJ2-1
CASSRGQGLTNEKLFF TGTGCCAGCAGCCGGGGACAGGGCCTTACTAATGAAAAACTGTTTTTT TRBV14 . TRBD1 TRBJ1-4
CASSTSLRTSGAIEQFF TGTGCCAGTAGTACCAGCCTTAGGACTAGCGGGGCGATTGAGCAGTTCTTC TRBV19 once TRBD2 TRBJ2-1